The 15 T cell receptor beta chains below all came from one sample that was sequenced in a study of early T cells in non-severe SARS-CoV-2 infection. TCRdb analysed the 5' RACE reads with MiXCR anew, one entry per CDR3 protein. The sample holds 25,000 to 35,000 distinct CDR3 sequences, approximately 5% seen once. The source material was whole blood. Source of these receptors: an adult who was a healthcare worker with PCR-confirmed SARS-CoV-2 infection or an uninfected control (not recorded which).

For this clonotype: A clone one base away is much larger, so this may be a read error. V and J are TRBV20-1 and TRBJ2-7, with TRBD1 as a possible D gene (5 bases). CDR1 is DFQATT, CDR2 SNEGSKA, per germline (reference sequence). This CDR3 contains 12 residues. Trimming shortened V by 5 bases and J by 2 bases, and 10 bases separated the two germline ends. The DNA for the CDR3 is TGCAGTGCTCTCGACAGAGCCTACGAGCAGTACTTC. Protein: CSALDRAYEQYF.

There are many counts of this clonotype. V usage is TRBV2 and J usage is TRBJ2-2; 12 bases line up with TRBD2. Unmatched junction bases numbered 0, after V lost 3 bases and J lost 4 bases. There are 15 residues in the CDR3. Germline CDR1 is SNHLY and CDR2 is FYNNEI. This chain's CDR3 is CASSETSGGTGELFF. The DNA of the CDR3 is TGTGCCAGCAGTGAGACTAGCGGGGGCACCGGGGAGCTGTTTTTT. The full variable domain, with the rest looked up from reference TRBV2 and TRBJ2-2, is EPEVTQTPSHQVTQMGQEVILRCVPISNHLYFYWYRQILGQKVEFLVSFYNNEISEKSEIFDDQFSVERPDGSNFTLKIRSTKLEDSAMYFCASSETSGGTGELFFGEGSRLTVL.

This clonotype was seen repeatedly, ten times or more. The chain has TRBV30 and TRBJ1-5; weak D call: TRBD1 (5 bases). The V and J ends lost 1 base and 3 bases respectively, with 7 bases between them. The CDR3 runs 13 residues. Germline assignment: CDR1 GTSNPN and CDR2 SVGIG (reference sequence). CDR3 coding DNA: TGTGCCTGGAGTGGGGGGGACAATCAGCCCCAGCATTTT. Encoded protein: CAWSGGDNQPQHF.

This clonotype was counted a few times. The chain employs TRBV7-9 and TRBJ1-1, with 7 bases matching TRBD1. CDR3 length equals 17 residues. Germline V gives CDR1 SEHNR, CDR2 FQNEAQ (reference sequence). The J segment lost 3 bases and the V segment lost 1 base, leaving 11 bases of the junction unmatched. This CDR3 reads CASSLGDYRGRDTEAFF. The CDR3 DNA follows: TGTGCCAGCAGCTTAGGGGATTACAGGGGTAGGGACACTGAAGCTTTCTTT.

In this sample, this clonotype turned up many times. CDR3 DNA: TGTGCCAGCAGTGCTTTGGGACTAGCGGGAGGGCGTGGCAAAAACATTCAGTACTTC. It specifies CASSALGLAGGRGKNIQYF. The J gene is TRBJ2-4, the V gene TRBV2; 16 nucleotides align to TRBD2. The V gene end was trimmed by 4 bases and the J gene end by 3 bases; junction bases not matched to a gene: 9. Germline V gene lookup returns CDR1 SNHLY and CDR2 FYNNEI. The CDR3 extends over 19 amino acids. Together with reference TRBV2 and TRBJ2-4, the CDR3 gives the full variable domain: EPEVTQTPSHQVTQMGQEVILRCVPISNHLYFYWYRQILGQKVEFLVSFYNNEISEKSEIFDDQFSVERPDGSNFTLKIRSTKLEDSAMYFCASSALGLAGGRGKNIQYFGAGTRLSVL.

This clonotype was counted at least ten times. This rearrangement joins TRBV20-1 to TRBJ2-4; 7 bases agree with TRBD1. Trimming removed 5 bases from V and 1 base from J; junction bases left unmatched: 14. The germline CDR1 and CDR2 sequences are DFQATT and SNEGSKA (reference sequence). The CDR3 covers 17 residues. For the CDR3, the DNA is TGCAGTGCTGGTACCCGGGACAGCGATTTCGCCAAAAACATTCAGTACTTC. Translated: CSAGTRDSDFAKNIQYF.

This clonotype came up many times. This chain uses TRBV27 with TRBJ1-6; perhaps TRBD1 as D (6 bases). With 6 bases removed from V and 2 bases from J, the gap between germline ends came to 14 bases. Germline V gives CDR1 MNHEY, CDR2 SMNVEV (reference sequence). This CDR3 has 16 residues. This chain's CDR3 is CASSYAGATYNSPLHF. The DNA for the CDR3 is TGTGCCAGCAGCTATGCGGGGGCGACCTATAATTCACCCCTCCACTTT.

Only a few counts were recorded for this clonotype. The V call is TRBV11-3, the J call TRBJ2-7; TRBD2 agrees at 10 bases. The germline CDR1 and CDR2 sequences are SGHNT and YENEEA. The CDR3 extends over 15 amino acids. V dropped 5 bases and J dropped 0; count of bases not matched to a gene: 4. CDR3 protein: CASSLTSGISYEQYF. The DNA of the CDR3 is TGTGCCAGCAGCCTTACTAGCGGGATCTCCTACGAGCAGTACTTC.

This clonotype was seen at least ten times. This sequence joins TRBV11-3 and TRBJ2-5; 7 bases line up with TRBD2. The V gene's germline CDR1 is SGHNT and CDR2 YENEEA. V shed 7 bases and J 5 bases; nucleotides not matched to a gene: 10. The CDR3 has 14 residues. The CDR3 spells CASTRDYLQETQYF. The CDR3 region has the DNA TGTGCCAGCACCCGGGACTATCTACAGGAGACCCAGTACTTC.

At least ten counts were recorded for this clonotype. The gene calls are TRBV5-1 and TRBJ2-7; 12 positions agree with TRBD1. CDR1 and CDR2 from the germline V gene are SGHRS and YFSETQ. With V trimmed by 1 base and J by 5 bases, 7 bases remained unmatched. The CDR3 totals 16 residues. The CDR3 sequence is CASSLTGTGGINEQYF. The CDR3 DNA reads TGCGCCAGCAGCTTGACCGGGACAGGGGGCATCAACGAGCAGTACTTC.

This rearrangement joins TRBV2 to TRBJ2-7, with TRBD1 matching 9 bases. The CDR3 is 12 residues long. Germline V gene sequence: CDR1 SNHLY, CDR2 FYNNEI. Germline trimming cut 7 bases from V and 10 bases from J; bases unmatched to any gene: 8. CDR3 loop: CASTRGTGRQYF. CDR3 sequence (DNA): TGTGCCAGCACCAGAGGGACAGGGAGACAGTACTTC.

The CDR3: CASSGRGLRETQYF. As DNA, the CDR3 is TGTGCCAGCAGCGGACGCGGGTTACGAGAGACCCAGTACTTC. The chain links TRBV11-2 to TRBJ2-5, with TRBD2 as a possible D gene (5 bases). Trimming took 5 bases from V and 4 from J, leaving 14 bases between them. CDR1 SGHAT and CDR2 FQNNGV come from the germline V gene. This CDR3 region has 14 residues.

At least ten counts were recorded for this clonotype. The rearrangement uses TRBV6-5 and TRBJ2-1; D ambiguous. The CDR3 extends over 13 amino acids. V shed 0 bases and J shed 7 bases, with 7 bases lying between them. Germline loops: CDR1 MNHEY, CDR2 SVGAGI. The CDR3 DNA sequence: TGTGCCAGCAGTTACTCGAATCGGAATGAGCAGTTCTTC. This gives the protein CASSYSNRNEQFF.

The CDR3 sequence: CASSQLAGVAGELFF. The DNA of the CDR3 is TGTGCCAGCAGCCAACTAGCGGGGGTAGCCGGGGAGCTGTTTTTT. The chain combines TRBV6-5 with TRBJ2-2, with 11 bases aligning to TRBD2. Germline-derived CDR1 and CDR2 are MNHEY and SVGAGI. The CDR3 runs to 15 residues. After removal of 6 bases from V and 6 bases from J, the junction contained 6 bases not matched to a gene.

This clonotype has ten or more counts. This sequence joins TRBV7-2 and TRBJ2-3; 12 nucleotides match TRBD2. Germline V lookup: CDR1 SGHTA, CDR2 FQGNSA. Trimming cost V 6 bases and J 2 bases; bases outside gene matches: 6. This CDR3 is 16 amino acids long. CDR3 nucleotides: TGTGCCAGCAGGACTAGCGGGGGCCGTACCACAGATACGCAGTATTTT. Translation gives CASRTSGGRTTDTQYF.